These T cell receptor beta chains were read from a single sample in a study of T cell responses to AZD1222 COVID-19 vaccine. Produced via immunoSEQ multiplex PCR; TCRdb's table is partial and in-frame only. Altogether 100,000 to 150,000 clones are present, around 86% being singletons, with the ten largest covering 5.5% to 7%. This specimen was peripheral blood, taken on day 0 of AZD1222 vaccination. These receptors all stem from an adult in good health. Both conserved end residues are part of each CDR3. D genes are given only for firm matches.

j_gene: TRBJ1-5
v_gene: TRBV7-8
d_gene: -
CDR3nt: TGTGCCAGCAGCTTATACCTGAATCAGCCCCAGCATTTT
CDR3aa: CASSLYLNQPQHF

j_gene: TRBJ1-1
v_gene: TRBV5-1
d_gene: -
CDR3nt: TGCGCCAGCAGCCTCCTCCCCGGCAGCACTGAAGCTTTCTTT
CDR3aa: CASSLLPGSTEAFF

j_gene: TRBJ1-1
v_gene: TRBV27
d_gene: TRBD1
CDR3nt: TGTGCCAGCAGTCCCCAACAGGGGGTCATGAACACTGAAGCTTTCTTT
CDR3aa: CASSPQQGVMNTEAFF

j_gene: TRBJ1-1
v_gene: TRBV2
d_gene: TRBD1
CDR3nt: TGTGCCAGCAGTGGCGGGACAGCGAACACTGAAGCTTTCTTT
CDR3aa: CASSGGTANTEAFF

j_gene: TRBJ1-1
v_gene: TRBV5-1
d_gene: -
CDR3nt: TGCGCCAGCAGCTTGCTCCCGGGACACCAAAGACCCCCAGCTTTCTTT
CDR3aa: CASSLLPGHQRPPAFF

j_gene: TRBJ2-7
v_gene: TRBV30
d_gene: TRBD1
CDR3nt: TGTGCCTGGAGTGTACAGGGGGCGGTTCACGAGCAGTACTTC
CDR3aa: CAWSVQGAVHEQYF

j_gene: TRBJ1-2
v_gene: TRBV5-6
d_gene: -
CDR3nt: TGTGCCAGCAGCTTGCCCTATACTCAAGGGAGGGTCTATGGCTACACCTTC
CDR3aa: CASSLPYTQGRVYGYTF

j_gene: TRBJ1-5
v_gene: TRBV10-2
d_gene: -
CDR3nt: TGCGCCAGCAGTGACACTAGCAATCAGCCCCAGCATTTT
CDR3aa: CASSDTSNQPQHF

j_gene: TRBJ1-5
v_gene: TRBV19
d_gene: TRBD1
CDR3nt: TGTGCCAGTAGTAGTCGACAGGGGACGCGCAATCAGCCCCAGCATTTT
CDR3aa: CASSSRQGTRNQPQHF

j_gene: TRBJ1-2
v_gene: TRBV19
d_gene: -
CDR3nt: TGTGCCAGTAGTATAGGGACTGCGAGTGGCTACACCTTC
CDR3aa: CASSIGTASGYTF

j_gene: TRBJ2-7
v_gene: TRBV7-2
d_gene: -
CDR3nt: TGTGCCAGCAGCCCTGGACTGCTCTCCTACGAGCAGTACTTC
CDR3aa: CASSPGLLSYEQYF

j_gene: TRBJ1-1
v_gene: TRBV4-1
d_gene: -
CDR3nt: TGCGCCAGCAGCCAAGGACAGGATGAAGCTTTCTTT
CDR3aa: CASSQGQDEAFF

j_gene: TRBJ2-1
v_gene: TRBV27
d_gene: -
CDR3nt: TGTGCCAGCAGTTGGTCGGATGAGCAGTTCTTC
CDR3aa: CASSWSDEQFF

j_gene: TRBJ2-6
v_gene: TRBV4-3
d_gene: -
CDR3nt: TGCGCCAGCAGGGCCGGATTCTCTGGGGCCAACGTCCTGACTTTC
CDR3aa: CASRAGFSGANVLTF

j_gene: TRBJ2-3
v_gene: TRBV4-1
d_gene: -
CDR3nt: TGCGCCAGCGCTGTCGCAGGGGGGACAGATACGCAGTATTTT
CDR3aa: CASAVAGGTDTQYF

j_gene: TRBJ1-4
v_gene: TRBV28
d_gene: -
CDR3nt: TGTGCCAGCAGTTTATCGGGTGAAAAACTGTTTTTT
CDR3aa: CASSLSGEKLFF

j_gene: TRBJ2-2
v_gene: TRBV7-9
d_gene: -
CDR3nt: TGTGCCAGCAGCTTAGGGCGGGCGGAAGAGGCCGGGGAGCTGTTTTTT
CDR3aa: CASSLGRAEEAGELFF

j_gene: TRBJ1-1
v_gene: TRBV27
d_gene: -
CDR3nt: TGTGCCAGCAGGGTTTTAGGGCTTGGAGACACTGAAGCTTTCTTT
CDR3aa: CASRVLGLGDTEAFF

j_gene: TRBJ1-5
v_gene: TRBV2
d_gene: TRBD1
CDR3nt: TGTGCCAGCAGTGAAGGGACAGGGGGCAGTCAGCCCCAGCATTTT
CDR3aa: CASSEGTGGSQPQHF